The clone carrying this T cell receptor beta chain was detected only once. Trimming pared 0 bases from V and 2 bases from J, leaving 7 bases between. The CDR3 has 14 amino acids. Germline loops: CDR1 SGHRS, CDR2 YFSETQ. This entry belongs to a study of blood T cell repertoires in COVID-19. Study context: Sites in the United States, Italy and Spain provided acute and convalescent COVID-19 samples. Sample material is recorded as cDNA or gDNA derived from T cells, B-cell-depleted T cells, or PBMCs.

In the original workflow: Amplifying reference gene primers gave estimates of nucleated cell counts. Data came from immunoSEQ multiplex PCR; TCRdb stores just in-frame clones and leaves some out. The V and J calls and the clone size are those of that table, but D and trimming were determined from the DNA. The sample gives about 220,000 clones, around 81% of which show up once; roughly 2.4% is in the top ten. The chain combines TRBV5-1 with TRBJ2-3; possibly TRBD1 for D (6 bases). The TCR comes from a woman aged 55-69 years with acute or convalescent COVID-19. The source material was peripheral blood. The CDR3 bases are TGCGCCAGCAGCTTGGGACAGGACACAGATACGCAGTATTTT. Amino acids: CASSLGQDTDTQYF.